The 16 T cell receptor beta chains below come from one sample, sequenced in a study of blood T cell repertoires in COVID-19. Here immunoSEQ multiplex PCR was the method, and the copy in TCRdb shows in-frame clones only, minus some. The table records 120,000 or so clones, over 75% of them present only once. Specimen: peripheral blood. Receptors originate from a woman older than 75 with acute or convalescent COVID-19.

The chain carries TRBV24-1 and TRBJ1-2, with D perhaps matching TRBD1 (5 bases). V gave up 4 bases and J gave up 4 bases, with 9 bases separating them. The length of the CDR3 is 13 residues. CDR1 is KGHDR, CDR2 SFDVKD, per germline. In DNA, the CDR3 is TGTGCCACCAGTGAGACAGCCTTCTATGGCTACACCTTC. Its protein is CATSETAFYGYTF.

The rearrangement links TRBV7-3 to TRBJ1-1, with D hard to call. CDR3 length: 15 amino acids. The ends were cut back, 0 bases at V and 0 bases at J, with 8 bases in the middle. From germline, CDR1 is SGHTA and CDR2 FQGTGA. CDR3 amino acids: CASSLTHTMNTEAFF. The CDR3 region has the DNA TGTGCCAGCAGCTTAACGCACACCATGAACACTGAAGCTTTCTTT.

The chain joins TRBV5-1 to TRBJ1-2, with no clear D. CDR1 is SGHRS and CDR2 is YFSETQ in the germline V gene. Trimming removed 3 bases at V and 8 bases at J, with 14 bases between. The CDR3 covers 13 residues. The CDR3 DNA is TGCGCCAGCAGCTCCCGAGTGGACTCCGGCTACACCTTC. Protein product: CASSSRVDSGYTF.

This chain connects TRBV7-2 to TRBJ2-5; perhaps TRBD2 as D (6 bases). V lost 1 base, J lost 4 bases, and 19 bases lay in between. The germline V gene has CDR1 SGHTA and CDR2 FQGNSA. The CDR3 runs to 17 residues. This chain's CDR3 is CASSLVGGGARTETQYF. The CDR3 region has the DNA TGTGCCAGCAGCTTAGTCGGGGGAGGCGCCAGGACAGAGACCCAGTACTTC.

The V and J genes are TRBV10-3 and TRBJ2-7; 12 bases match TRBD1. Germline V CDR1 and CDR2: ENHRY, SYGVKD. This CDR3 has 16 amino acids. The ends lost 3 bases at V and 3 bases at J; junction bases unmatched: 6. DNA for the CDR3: TGTGCCATCAGTGAAAGGGGACAGGGGGCTTACTACGAGCAGTACTTC. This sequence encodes CAISERGQGAYYEQYF.

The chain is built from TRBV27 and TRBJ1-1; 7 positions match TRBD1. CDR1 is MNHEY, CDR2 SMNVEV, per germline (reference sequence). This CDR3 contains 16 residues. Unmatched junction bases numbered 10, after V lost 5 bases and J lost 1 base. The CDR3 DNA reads TGTGCCAGCAGTCCCAGTCGACAGGGATCGAACACTGAAGCTTTCTTT. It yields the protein CASSPSRQGSNTEAFF.

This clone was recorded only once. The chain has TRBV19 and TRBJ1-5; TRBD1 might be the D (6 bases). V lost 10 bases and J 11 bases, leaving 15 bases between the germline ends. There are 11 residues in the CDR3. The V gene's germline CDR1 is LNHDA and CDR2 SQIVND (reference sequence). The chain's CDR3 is CATVGAGAQHF. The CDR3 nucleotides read TGTGCCACGGTGGGGGCAGGGGCCCAGCATTTT.

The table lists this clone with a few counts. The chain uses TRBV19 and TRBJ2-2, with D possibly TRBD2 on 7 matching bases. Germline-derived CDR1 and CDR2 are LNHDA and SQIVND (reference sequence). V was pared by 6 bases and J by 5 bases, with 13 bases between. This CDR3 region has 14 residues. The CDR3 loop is CASRSGRGTGELFF. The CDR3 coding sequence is TGTGCCAGTAGATCGGGGAGGGGGACCGGGGAGCTGTTTTTT.

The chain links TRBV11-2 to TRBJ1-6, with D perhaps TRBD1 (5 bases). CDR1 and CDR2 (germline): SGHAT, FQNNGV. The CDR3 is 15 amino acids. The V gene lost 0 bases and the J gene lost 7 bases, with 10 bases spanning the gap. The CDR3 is CASSLDPGHNSPLHF. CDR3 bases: TGTGCCAGCAGCTTAGACCCAGGGCACAATTCACCCCTCCACTTT.

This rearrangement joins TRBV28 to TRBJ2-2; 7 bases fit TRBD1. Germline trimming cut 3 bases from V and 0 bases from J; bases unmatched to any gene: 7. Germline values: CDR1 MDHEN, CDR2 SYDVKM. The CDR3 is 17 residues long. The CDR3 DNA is TGTGCCAGCAGTTTTTCCCTCGGACAGGCGAACACCGGGGAGCTGTTTTTT. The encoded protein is CASSFSLGQANTGELFF.

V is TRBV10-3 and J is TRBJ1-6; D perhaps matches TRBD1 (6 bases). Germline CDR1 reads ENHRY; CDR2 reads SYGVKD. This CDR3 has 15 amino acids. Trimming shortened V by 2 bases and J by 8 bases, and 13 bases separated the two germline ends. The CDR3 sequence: CAISETPGQDSPLHF. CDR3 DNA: TGTGCCATCAGTGAGACCCCGGGACAAGATTCACCCCTCCACTTT.

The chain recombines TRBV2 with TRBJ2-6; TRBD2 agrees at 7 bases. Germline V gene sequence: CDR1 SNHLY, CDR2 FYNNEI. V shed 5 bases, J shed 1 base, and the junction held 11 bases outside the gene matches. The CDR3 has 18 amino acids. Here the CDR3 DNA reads TGTGCCAGCAGTCTGGCGGGGGTAGATATATCTGGGGCCAACGTCCTGACTTTC. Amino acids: CASSLAGVDISGANVLTF. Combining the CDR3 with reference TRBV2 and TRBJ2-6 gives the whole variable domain EPEVTQTPSHQVTQMGQEVILRCVPISNHLYFYWYRQILGQKVEFLVSFYNNEISEKSEIFDDQFSVERPDGSNFTLKIRSTKLEDSAMYFCASSLAGVDISGANVLTFGAGSRLTVL.

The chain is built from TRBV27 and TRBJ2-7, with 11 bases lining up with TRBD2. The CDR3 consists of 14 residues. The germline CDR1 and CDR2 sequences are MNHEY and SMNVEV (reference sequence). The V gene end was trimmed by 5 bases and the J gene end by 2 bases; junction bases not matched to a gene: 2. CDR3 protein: CASSIAGGPYEQYF. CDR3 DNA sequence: TGTGCCAGCAGTATAGCGGGAGGGCCCTACGAGCAGTACTTC.

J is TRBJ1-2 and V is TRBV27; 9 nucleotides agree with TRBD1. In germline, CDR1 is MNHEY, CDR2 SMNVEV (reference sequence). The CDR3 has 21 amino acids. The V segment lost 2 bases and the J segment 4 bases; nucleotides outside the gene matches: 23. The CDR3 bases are TGTGCCAGCAGTTTAAGATCAATAACCGGGACAGGGACGGGTATAGGCTATGGCTACACCTTC. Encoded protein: CASSLRSITGTGTGIGYGYTF.

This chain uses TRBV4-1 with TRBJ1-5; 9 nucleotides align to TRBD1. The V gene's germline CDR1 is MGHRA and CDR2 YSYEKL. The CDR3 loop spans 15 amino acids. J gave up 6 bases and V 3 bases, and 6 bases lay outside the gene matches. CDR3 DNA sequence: TGCGCCAGCAGCCAGGGGACAGGGCGGTCTCAGCCCCAGCATTTT. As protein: CASSQGTGRSQPQHF.

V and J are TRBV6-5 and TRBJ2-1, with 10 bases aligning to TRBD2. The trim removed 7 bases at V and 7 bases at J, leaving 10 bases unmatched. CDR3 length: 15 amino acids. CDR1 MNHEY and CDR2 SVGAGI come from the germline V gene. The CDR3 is CASTSTSGVANEQFF. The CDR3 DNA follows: TGTGCCAGCACTTCCACTAGCGGGGTGGCAAATGAGCAGTTCTTC.